The sequence of this TCR beta chain was determined in a study of T-cell reconstitution after alpha-beta-depleted transplantation in children. Looked up from germline, CDR1 is MNHEY and CDR2 is SVGAGI. The CDR3 is made up of 13 amino acids. Deletions cut 6 bases from V and 0 bases from J, with 9 bases between. Unique molecular identifiers were used to barcode this TCRbeta library. One entry per CDR3 protein, called by TCRdb with MiXCR from the PCR reads. This table has around 240,000 distinct CDR3 sequences, roughly 7.7% appearing once. This clonotype was detected ten times or more. J is TRBJ2-7 and V is TRBV6-5; perhaps D is TRBD1 or TRBD2 (5 bases each). The origin of this receptor is a male patient aged 10-17 years who had a stem cell transplant for acute lymphoblastic leukemia, so the T cells may come from the graft donor. The material was PBMCs, mostly from graft donor cells, obtained 180 days after TCRalphabeta/CD19-depleted stem cell transplant. This CDR3 is CASRRGASYEQYF. CDR3 in DNA: TGTGCCAGCAGAAGAGGGGCCTCCTACGAGCAGTACTTC.